The 16 T cell receptor beta chains given below trace back to one sample, sequenced in a study of regulatory T cells in long-lasting Graves disease. As for time point: persistent/refractory GD, antithyroid drugs over 5 years with positive TRAb. PBMC-extracted RNA yielded the TCR library. CDR3 regions were amplified by Arm-PCR using iRepertoire HTBI primers to build TCR beta libraries. A single record per CDR3 protein comes from TCRdb applying MiXCR to the multiplex PCR reads. The sample yields roughly 400,000 distinct CDR3 sequences, 20% to 25% seen once. The input for sequencing was peripheral blood mononuclear cells (PBMCs), taken when the disease was refractory, from a patient treated with antithyroid drugs. The receptor set was obtained from a female donor with Graves disease.

In the case of this clonotype: A read error may explain this, as a much larger clone is one base away. The V call is TRBV13, the J call TRBJ2-2; D is undetermined. The CDR3 has 14 amino acids. Germline CDR1 reads PRHDT; CDR2 reads FYEKMQ (reference sequence). The germline V and J ends were trimmed by 2 bases and 4 bases, with 8 bases remaining between them. The CDR3 region is CASSLQESTGELFF. The CDR3 DNA sequence: TGTGCCAGCAGCTTACAGGAGAGCACCGGGGAGCTGTTTTTT.

On this clonotype: Likely a read error: the CDR3 ends without its conserved phenylalanine or tryptophan. The gene calls are TRBV5-4 and TRBJ2-7; D ambiguous. V was cut by 4 bases and J by 5 bases, with 10 bases left in between. The germline V gene encodes CDR1 SGHNT and CDR2 YYREEE (reference sequence). The length of the CDR3 is 12 residues. The CDR3 DNA reads as TGTGCCAGCAGCGCGCCAAATAACGAGCAGTACCTC. This codes for CASSAPNNEQYL.

This chain joins TRBV18 and TRBJ1-2; 9 bases fit TRBD1. The J segment lost 3 bases and the V segment lost 4 bases, leaving 9 bases of the junction unmatched. Per germline, CDR1 KGHSH and CDR2 LQKENI. CDR3 length: 16 amino acids. The CDR3 nucleotides read TGTGCCAGCTCACTTATACAGGGGGCGAGGGACTATGGCTACACCTTC. Its protein is CASSLIQGARDYGYTF.

This clonotype was detected a few times. The CDR3 nucleotides read TGTGCCATCCAGGGGTATCCCATGAACACTGAAGCTTTCTTT. Protein: CAIQGYPMNTEAFF. The chain couples TRBV28 to TRBJ1-1; a weak D match, TRBD1 (6 bases). Trimming took off 10 bases at V and 0 bases at J, with 15 bases between the two ends. The germline V gene encodes CDR1 MDHEN and CDR2 SYDVKM. This CDR3 has 14 residues.

V is TRBV28 and J is TRBJ1-2; D is undetermined. The germline gives CDR1 MDHEN, CDR2 SYDVKM. This CDR3 spans 13 amino acids. Between the trimmed V and J ends, which lost 6 bases and 5 bases, there was a span of 13 bases. This CDR3 reads CASSRKASYGYTF. CDR3 DNA: TGTGCCAGCAGCCGGAAGGCATCGTATGGCTACACCTTC.

This clonotype has only a few counts. This chain joins TRBV27 and TRBJ1-5; D may be TRBD1 (5 bases). From germline, CDR1 is MNHEY and CDR2 SMNVEV (reference sequence). The CDR3 runs to 18 residues. Trimming stripped 5 bases from V and 2 bases from J, with 22 bases between. The CDR3 region has the DNA TGTGCCAGCAGTCCCCGGGGGACCGCATCAGGAGGCAATCAGCCCCAGCATTTT. Amino acid sequence: CASSPRGTASGGNQPQHF.

This clonotype has only a few counts. The chain combines TRBV7-9 with TRBJ2-2; 13 bases are shared with TRBD2. Looked up from germline, CDR1 is SEHNR and CDR2 is FQNEAQ (reference sequence). Unmatched junction bases numbered 9, after V lost 5 bases and J lost 6 bases. This CDR3 spans 17 amino acids. The CDR3: CASSALPGLAGSGELFF. The CDR3 DNA reads as TGTGCCAGCAGCGCACTCCCGGGACTAGCGGGATCCGGGGAGCTGTTTTTT.

This clonotype was detected ten times or more. The V call is TRBV28, the J call TRBJ1-2; no reliable D call. CDR1 MDHEN and CDR2 SYDVKM come from the germline V gene. The CDR3 has 13 residues. The V and J ends lost 7 bases and 4 bases respectively, with 13 bases between them. CDR3 protein: CASTPRESYGYTF. In DNA, the CDR3 is TGTGCCAGCACCCCTCGGGAGAGCTATGGCTACACCTTC.

In this sample, this clonotype turned up many times. The chain links TRBV6-1 to TRBJ2-7, with D maybe TRBD2 (6 bases). The germline CDR1 and CDR2 sequences are MNHNS and SASEGT. V dropped 7 bases and J dropped 3 bases, with 13 bases sitting between them. This CDR3 has 13 amino acids. CDR3 region: CASIRWDCYEQYF. For the CDR3, the DNA is TGTGCCAGCATTAGGTGGGACTGCTACGAGCAGTACTTC.

CDR3 protein: CASSQGAEGKWVQYF. The CDR3 region has the DNA TGTGCCAGCAGCCAAGGAGCGGAGGGGAAGTGGGTGCAGTACTTC. The rearrangement links TRBV3-1 to TRBJ2-7, with D maybe TRBD2 (6 bases). Trimming removed 1 base at V and 9 bases at J, with 19 bases between. Germline V gives CDR1 LGHDT, CDR2 YNNKEL (reference sequence). The length of the CDR3 is 15 residues.

This clonotype was seen only a few times. V usage is TRBV20-1 and J usage is TRBJ2-2; D is uncertain. CDR3 length: 16 residues. CDR1 and CDR2 from the germline V gene are DFQATT and SNEGSKA (reference sequence). V dropped 1 base and J dropped 4 bases, with 16 bases sitting between them. Here the CDR3 reads CSARAPDGWSTGELFF. CDR3 DNA: TGCAGTGCTAGAGCCCCTGACGGATGGAGCACCGGGGAGCTGTTTTTT.

Ten or more counts support this clonotype. The rearrangement uses TRBV20-1 and TRBJ2-5; 9 nucleotides line up with TRBD2. The CDR3 length is 15 residues. J lost 5 bases, V lost 8 bases, and 15 bases had no gene match. The V gene's germline CDR1 is DFQATT and CDR2 SNEGSKA (reference sequence). For the CDR3, the DNA is TGCAGTACCCCGGGACTAGCTACGATCCACGAGACCCAGTACTTC. It encodes CSTPGLATIHETQYF.

This clonotype was recorded many times. This rearrangement joins TRBV28 to TRBJ2-6; D remains unclear. Trimming took off 3 bases at V and 0 bases at J, with 6 bases between the two ends. Germline V lookup: CDR1 MDHEN, CDR2 SYDVKM. The CDR3 has 15 residues. The CDR3 DNA reads TGTGCCAGCAGTTTTCTCGACTCTGGGGCCAACGTCCTGACTTTC. Amino acid sequence: CASSFLDSGANVLTF.

A remark on this clonotype: Given a much more abundant clone one base away, this may be a read error. The chain uses TRBV28 and TRBJ2-7; 9 bases agree with TRBD2. CDR3 size: 16 residues. V shed 2 bases, J shed 7 bases, and the junction held 12 bases outside the gene matches. Germline loops: CDR1 MDHEN, CDR2 SYDVKM. The CDR3 DNA follows: TGTGCCAGCAGTTTAGCGATAGCGGGAGAATTAAATGAGCAGTACTTC. Its protein product is CASSLAIAGELNEQYF.

Many counts were recorded for this clonotype. The V call is TRBV6-5, the J call TRBJ2-2; D gene ambiguous. The CDR3 loop spans 15 amino acids. Trimming took 2 bases from V and 0 from J, leaving 7 bases between them. CDR1 and CDR2 (germline): MNHEY, SVGAGI. This CDR3 reads CASSYQDSNTGELFF. The CDR3 DNA follows: TGTGCCAGCAGTTACCAGGATTCGAACACCGGGGAGCTGTTTTTT.

The chain employs TRBV27 and TRBJ2-7; 9 bases are shared with TRBD1. The CDR3 sequence is 13 residues long. With 7 bases clipped from V and 4 bases from J, the junction kept 5 bases outside the gene matches. CDR1 is MNHEY, CDR2 SMNVEV, per germline (reference sequence). CDR3 nucleotide sequence: TGTGCCAGCATCGGACAGGGGCCATACGAGCAGTACTTC. Its protein product is CASIGQGPYEQYF.